This T cell receptor (beta chain) was identified during a study of PD-L1 blockade in urothelial cancer. Study overall: Atezolizumab at 1,200 mg intravenously every 3 weeks was started by patients at some point between 2014 and 2016. Male patients with bladder-origin urothelial cancer numbered about 85% of the roughly 29. Prior exposure to chemotherapy in patients amounted to 0 to 3 regimens received.

Note on this clone: Its antigen remains unknown. Compared with germline, one end of the junction differs, possibly owing to a read error.

The CDR3 consists of 15 residues. Germline CDR1 and CDR2: SGHDT and YYEEEE. Study conclusions and caveats: Durable-benefit patients had greater expansion of tumor-associated blood clones at 3 weeks.

Data came from immunoSEQ multiplex PCR; TCRdb stores just in-frame clones and leaves some out. Seen here are about 88,000 clones, 90% observed once, and the top ten hold 8.5% to 9.5%. The chain recombines TRBV5-6 with TRBJ2-3, with TRBD2 identical over 8 bases. The sequence was obtained from a man aged 55 to 70 with urothelial cancer. This specimen consisted of PBMCs, obtained around atezolizumab (anti-PD-L1) treatment. The CDR3 here is CASSLGLASRDTQYF. CDR3 nucleotide sequence: TGTGCCAGCAGCTTGGGACTAGCGAGCAGAGATACGCAGTATTTT.